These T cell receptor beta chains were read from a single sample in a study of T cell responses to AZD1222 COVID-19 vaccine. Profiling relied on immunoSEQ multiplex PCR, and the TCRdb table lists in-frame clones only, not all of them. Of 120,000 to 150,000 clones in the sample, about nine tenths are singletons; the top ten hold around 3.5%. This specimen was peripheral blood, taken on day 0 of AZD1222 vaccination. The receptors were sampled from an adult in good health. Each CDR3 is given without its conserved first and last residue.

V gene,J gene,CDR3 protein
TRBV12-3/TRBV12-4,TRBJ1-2,ASRYTSGYGYT
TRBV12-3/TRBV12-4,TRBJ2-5,ASSLTQETQY
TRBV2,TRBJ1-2,ASTVGQAHGYT
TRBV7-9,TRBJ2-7,ASSARDRVYEQY
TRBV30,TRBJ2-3,AWSVRMGQARTDTQY
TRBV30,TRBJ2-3,AWSDPNPGGGTDTQY
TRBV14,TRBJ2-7,ASSPLPVTANYEQY
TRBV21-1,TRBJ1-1,ASSKGQEAF
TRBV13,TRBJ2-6,ASSLGGLGGANVLT
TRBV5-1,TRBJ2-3,ASSSLEGDTQY
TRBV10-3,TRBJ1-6,AISESVDGNSPLH
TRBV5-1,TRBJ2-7,ASSRLGSYEQY
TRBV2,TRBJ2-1,ASSGRLAGDNYNEQF
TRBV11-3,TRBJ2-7,ASSGGVLSYEQY
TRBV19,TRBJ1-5,ASRQINQPQH
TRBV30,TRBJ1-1,AWSGAGVTEAF
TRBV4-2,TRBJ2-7,ASSVDRAREQY
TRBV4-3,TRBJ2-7,ASSRAGTGYDEQY
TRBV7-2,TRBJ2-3,ASSPGGEDTQY
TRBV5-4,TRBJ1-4,ASSMDGEELF
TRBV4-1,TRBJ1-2,ASSQERGRLDGYT
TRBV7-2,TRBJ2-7,ASSSTPGRGAASSYEQY
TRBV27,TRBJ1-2,ASGYRGGPYGYT
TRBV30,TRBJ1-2,AWRFGARYGYT
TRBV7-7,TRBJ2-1,ASSLRSGNYNEQF
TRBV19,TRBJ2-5,ASSIPTTTGQGYRETQY
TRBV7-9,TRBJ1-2,ASSEATGSYGYT
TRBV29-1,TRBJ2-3,SVEQGAFSTDTQY
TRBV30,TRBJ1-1,ARGHLNTEAF
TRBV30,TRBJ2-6,AWSVSPRTAGANVLT